This T cell receptor (beta chain) was sequenced in a study of regulatory T cells in long-lasting Graves disease. Through Arm-PCR of CDR3 regions and iRepertoire HTBI primers, TCR beta libraries were built. TCRdb re-analysed the multiplex PCR reads in MiXCR, keeping a single row per CDR3 protein. In the table there are about 420,000 distinct CDR3 sequences, about 17% of which are singletons. Time point in this sample: newly diagnosed GD, antithyroid drugs for less than 3 months. Preparation of the TCR library used RNA extracted from PBMCs. This clonotype was seen repeatedly, ten times or more. V shed 4 bases and J shed 3 bases, with 16 bases lying between them. CDR3 size: 14 residues. From germline, CDR1 is SQVTM and CDR2 ANQGSEA. This sample also belongs to another study, concerning T cells in Graves' hyperthyroidism and ophthalmopathy.

The specimen comprised peripheral blood mononuclear cells (PBMCs), sampled at new diagnosis, from a patient treated with antithyroid drugs. This chain uses TRBV29-1 with TRBJ2-7; D unclear. This clonotype originated in a woman aged 18-35 years with Graves disease. In nucleotides, the CDR3 is TGCAGCGTTGTGTTGGGATTTCAGTTCTACGAGCAGTACTTC. This gives the protein CSVVLGFQFYEQYF.